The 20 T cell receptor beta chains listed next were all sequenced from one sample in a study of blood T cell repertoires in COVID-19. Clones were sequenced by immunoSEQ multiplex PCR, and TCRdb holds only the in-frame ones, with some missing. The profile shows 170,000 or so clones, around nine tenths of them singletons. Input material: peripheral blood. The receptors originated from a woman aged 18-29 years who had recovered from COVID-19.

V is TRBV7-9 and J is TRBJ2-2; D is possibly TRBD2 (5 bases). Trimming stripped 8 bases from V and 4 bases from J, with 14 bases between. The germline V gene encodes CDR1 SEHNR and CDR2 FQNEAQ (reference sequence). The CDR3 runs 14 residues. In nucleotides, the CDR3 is TGTGCCAGCGCTGTGTCTGCGGGCACCGGGGAGCTGTTTTTT. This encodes CASAVSAGTGELFF.

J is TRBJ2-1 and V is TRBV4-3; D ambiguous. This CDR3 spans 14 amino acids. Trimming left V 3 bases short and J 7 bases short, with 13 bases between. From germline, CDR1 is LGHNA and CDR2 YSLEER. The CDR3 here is CASSQPNYKNEQFF. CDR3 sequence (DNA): TGCGCCAGCAGCCAGCCCAACTATAAGAATGAGCAGTTCTTC.

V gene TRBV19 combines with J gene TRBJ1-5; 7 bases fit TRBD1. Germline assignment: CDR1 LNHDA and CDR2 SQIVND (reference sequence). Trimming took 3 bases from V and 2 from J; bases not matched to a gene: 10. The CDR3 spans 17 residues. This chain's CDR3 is CASSIASRGVGNQPQHF. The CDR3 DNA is TGTGCCAGTAGTATTGCTAGCAGGGGGGTTGGCAATCAGCCCCAGCATTTT.

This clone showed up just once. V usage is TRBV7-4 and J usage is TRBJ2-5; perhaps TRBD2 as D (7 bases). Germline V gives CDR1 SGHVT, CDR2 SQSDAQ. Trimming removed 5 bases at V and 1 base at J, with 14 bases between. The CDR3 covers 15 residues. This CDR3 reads CASSLEGGIQETQYF. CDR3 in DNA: TGTGCCAGCAGCCTGGAGGGGGGGATCCAAGAGACCCAGTACTTC.

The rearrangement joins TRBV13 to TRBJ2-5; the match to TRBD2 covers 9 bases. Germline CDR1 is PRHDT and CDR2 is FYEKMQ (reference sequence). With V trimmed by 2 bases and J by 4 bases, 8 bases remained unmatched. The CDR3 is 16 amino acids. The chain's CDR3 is CASSLLAGGIGETQYF. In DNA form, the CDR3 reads TGTGCCAGCAGCTTACTGGCGGGAGGGATCGGAGAGACCCAGTACTTC.

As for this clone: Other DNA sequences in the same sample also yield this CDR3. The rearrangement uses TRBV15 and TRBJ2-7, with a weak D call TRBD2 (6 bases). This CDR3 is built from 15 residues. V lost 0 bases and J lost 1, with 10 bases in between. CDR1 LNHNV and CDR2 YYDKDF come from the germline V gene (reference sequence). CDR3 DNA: TGTGCCACCAGCAGAGATCGGGGACTTTCCTACGAGCAGTACTTC. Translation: CATSRDRGLSYEQYF.

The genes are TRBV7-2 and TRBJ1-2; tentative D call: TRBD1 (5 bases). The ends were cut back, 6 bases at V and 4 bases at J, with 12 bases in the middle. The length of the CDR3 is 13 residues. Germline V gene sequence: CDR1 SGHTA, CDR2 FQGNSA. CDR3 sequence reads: CASSPGGGYGYTF. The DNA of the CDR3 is TGTGCCAGCAGTCCCGGGGGGGGCTATGGCTACACCTTC.

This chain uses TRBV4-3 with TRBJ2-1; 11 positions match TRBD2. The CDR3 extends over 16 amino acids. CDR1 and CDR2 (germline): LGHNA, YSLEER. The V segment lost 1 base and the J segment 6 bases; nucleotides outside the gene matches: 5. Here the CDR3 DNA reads TGCGCCAGCAGCCAAGTTAGCGGGAGGGGAGGCAATGAGCAGTTCTTC. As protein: CASSQVSGRGGNEQFF.

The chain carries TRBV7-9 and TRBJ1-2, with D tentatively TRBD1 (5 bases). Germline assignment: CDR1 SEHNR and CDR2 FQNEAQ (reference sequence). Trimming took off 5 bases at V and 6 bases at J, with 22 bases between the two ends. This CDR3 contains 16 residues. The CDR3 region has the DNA TGTGCCAGCAGCATACCGGGACTATCACTAATAGATGGCTACACCTTC. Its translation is CASSIPGLSLIDGYTF.

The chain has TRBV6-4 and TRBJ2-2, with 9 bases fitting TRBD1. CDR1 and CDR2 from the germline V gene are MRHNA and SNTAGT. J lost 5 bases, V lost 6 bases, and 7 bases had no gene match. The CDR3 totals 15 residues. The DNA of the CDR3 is TGTGCCAGCAGAATGGAACAGGGGGCAACCGGGGAGCTGTTTTTT. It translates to CASRMEQGATGELFF.

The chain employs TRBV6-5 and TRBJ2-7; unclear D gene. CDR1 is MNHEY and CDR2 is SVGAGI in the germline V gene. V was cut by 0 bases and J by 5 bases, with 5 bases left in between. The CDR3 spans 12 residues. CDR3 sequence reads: CASSYSGDEQYF. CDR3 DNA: TGTGCCAGCAGTTACTCAGGAGACGAGCAGTACTTC.

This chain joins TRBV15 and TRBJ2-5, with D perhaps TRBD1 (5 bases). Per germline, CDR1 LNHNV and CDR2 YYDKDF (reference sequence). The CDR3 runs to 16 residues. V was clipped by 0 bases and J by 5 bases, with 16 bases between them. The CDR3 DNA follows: TGTGCCACCAGCAGAGATCGATCCTCAGGGCCGGAGACCCAGTACTTC. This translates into CATSRDRSSGPETQYF.

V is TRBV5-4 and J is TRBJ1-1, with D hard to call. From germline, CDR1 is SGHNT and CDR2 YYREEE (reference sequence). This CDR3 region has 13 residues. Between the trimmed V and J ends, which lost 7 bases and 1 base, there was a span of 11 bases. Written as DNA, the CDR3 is TGTGCCAGCCAGGTAGATGAGAACACTGAAGCTTTCTTT. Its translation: CASQVDENTEAFF.

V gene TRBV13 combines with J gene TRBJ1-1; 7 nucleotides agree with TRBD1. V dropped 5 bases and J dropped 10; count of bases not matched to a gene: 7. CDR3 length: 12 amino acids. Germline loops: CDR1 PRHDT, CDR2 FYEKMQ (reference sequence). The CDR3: CASSEGDSPAFF. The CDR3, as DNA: TGTGCCAGCAGCGAGGGGGACAGTCCAGCTTTCTTT.

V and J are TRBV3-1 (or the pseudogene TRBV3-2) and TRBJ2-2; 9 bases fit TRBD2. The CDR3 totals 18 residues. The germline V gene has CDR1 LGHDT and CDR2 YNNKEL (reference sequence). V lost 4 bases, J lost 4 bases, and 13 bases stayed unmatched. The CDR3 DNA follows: TGTGCCAGCAGCCCCTGGTTGGGCGGGGGGGCCATCACCGGGGAGCTGTTTTTT. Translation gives CASSPWLGGGAITGELFF.

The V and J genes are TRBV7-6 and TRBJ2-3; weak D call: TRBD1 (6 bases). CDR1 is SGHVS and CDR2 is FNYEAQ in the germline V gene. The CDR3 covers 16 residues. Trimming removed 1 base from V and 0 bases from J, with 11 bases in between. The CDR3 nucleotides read TGTGCCAGCAGCTTAGGTACAGGGCAGAGCACAGATACGCAGTATTTT. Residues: CASSLGTGQSTDTQYF. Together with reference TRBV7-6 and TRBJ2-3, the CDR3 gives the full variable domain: GAGVSQSPRYKVTKRGQDVALRCDPISGHVSLYWYRQALGQGPEFLTYFNYEAQQDKSGLPNDRFSAERPEGSISTLTIQRTEQRDSAMYRCASSLGTGQSTDTQYFGPGTRLTVL.

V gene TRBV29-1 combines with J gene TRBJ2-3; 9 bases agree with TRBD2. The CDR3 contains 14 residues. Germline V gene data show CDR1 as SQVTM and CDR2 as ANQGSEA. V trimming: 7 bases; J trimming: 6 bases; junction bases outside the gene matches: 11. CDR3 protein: CSAPGRGGPDTQYF. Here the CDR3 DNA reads TGCAGCGCTCCTGGGCGGGGGGGCCCGGATACGCAGTATTTT.

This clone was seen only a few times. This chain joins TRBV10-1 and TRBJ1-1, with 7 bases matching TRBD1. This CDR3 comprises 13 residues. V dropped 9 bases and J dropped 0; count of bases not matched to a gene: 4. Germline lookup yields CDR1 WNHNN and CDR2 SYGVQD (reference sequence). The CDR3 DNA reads TGCGCCAGGGGACAGCCTATGAACACTGAAGCTTTCTTT. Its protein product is CARGQPMNTEAFF.

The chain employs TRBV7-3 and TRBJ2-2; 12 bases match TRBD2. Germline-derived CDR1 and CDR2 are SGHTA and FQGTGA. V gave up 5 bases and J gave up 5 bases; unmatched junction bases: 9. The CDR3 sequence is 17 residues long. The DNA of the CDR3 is TGTGCCAGCAGCCCGACTAGCGGGAGATATGGAACCGGGGAGCTGTTTTTT. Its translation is CASSPTSGRYGTGELFF. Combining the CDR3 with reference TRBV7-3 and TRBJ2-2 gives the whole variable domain GAGVSQTPSNKVTEKGKYVELRCDPISGHTALYWYRQSLGQGPEFLIYFQGTGAADDSGLPNDRFFAVRPEGSVSTLKIQRTERGDSAVYLCASSPTSGRYGTGELFFGEGSRLTVL.

Here the CDR3 DNA reads TGTGCCAGCACCCTAGGACAGGGACCCTACGAGCAGTACTTC. It codes for CASTLGQGPYEQYF. This rearrangement joins TRBV27 to TRBJ2-7, with 8 bases that match TRBD1. With 7 bases clipped from V and 2 bases from J, the junction kept 7 bases outside the gene matches. From germline, CDR1 is MNHEY and CDR2 SMNVEV (reference sequence). The CDR3 loop spans 14 amino acids.